This T cell receptor (beta chain) was sequenced for a study of T cells in Graves' hyperthyroidism and ophthalmopathy. The CDR3 covers 17 residues. Germline V lookup: CDR1 SGHAT, CDR2 FQDESV (reference sequence). Comment on this clonotype: A read error may produce the germline difference seen at one junction end.

Amplification targeted TCR beta CDR3 regions from RNA transcripts. The HTBI primer set was used in a first-round RT-PCR of the TCR CDR3. TCRdb recomputed calls from the multiplex PCR reads with MiXCR, one row per CDR3 protein. The repertoire consists of 200,000 to 300,000 distinct CDR3 sequences, with approximately 25% occurring once and the leading ten covering around 32%. This TCR was recovered from a woman aged 40 to 55 with Graves' ophthalmopathy. Material for sequencing was blood. The rearrangement uses TRBV11-1 and TRBJ1-1, with 8 bases lining up with TRBD1. The CDR3 region is CTSGPETGGWRNTEAFF. Here the CDR3 DNA reads TGTACCAGCGGCCCCGAAACAGGGGGATGGAGGAACACTGAAGCTTTCTTT. The variable domain in full, with the rest retrieved from reference TRBV11-1 and TRBJ1-1, is EAEVAQSPRYKITEKSQAVAFWCDPISGHATLYWYRQILGQGPELLVQFQDESVVDDSQLPKDRFSAERLKGVDSTLKIQPAELGDSAMYLCTSGPETGGWRNTEAFFGQGTRLTVV.